Shown below are 11 T cell receptor beta chains from a single sample sequenced in a study of CD4 and CD8 cells across lung adenocarcinoma regions. TCRdb reanalysed the PCR reads using MiXCR and keeps one entry per CDR3 protein. The sample gives about 19,000 distinct CDR3 sequences, about 50% of which show up once; less than 40% is in the top ten. Sequencing was performed on CD8+ T cells from the margin of a lung tumor. The receptors originated from a male donor with lung adenocarcinoma. The CD4 and CD8 labels of this study may be unreliable.

This clonotype has just a few counts. The chain uses TRBV28 and TRBJ2-1; 7 nucleotides line up with TRBD2. V lost 5 bases to trimming and J lost 5 bases; unmatched junction nucleotides: 9. In germline, CDR1 is MDHEN, CDR2 SYDVKM. The CDR3 totals 15 residues. The CDR3 bases are TGTGCCAGCAGTCTCCTAGCGGAGGCCCACAATGAGCAGTTCTTC. Translation gives CASSLLAEAHNEQFF. Filled out from reference TRBV28 and TRBJ2-1, the complete variable domain reads DVKVTQSSRYLVKRTGEKVFLECVQDMDHENMFWYRQDPGLGLRLIYFSYDVKMKEKGDIPEGYSVSREKKERFSLILESASTNQTSMYLCASSLLAEAHNEQFFGPGTRLTVL.

This clonotype was found many times. The V call is TRBV12-5, the J call TRBJ2-3, with 14 bases identical to TRBD2. Looked up from germline, CDR1 is LGHNT and CDR2 is FRNRAP. The trim removed 3 bases at V and 9 bases at J, leaving 8 bases unmatched. CDR3 size: 16 residues. DNA for the CDR3: TGTGCTAGTGGTTTAAAGACTAGCGGGAGGGCCTTGACGCAGTATTTT. Residues: CASGLKTSGRALTQYF.

Only a few counts were recorded for this clonotype. The chain carries TRBV6-1 and TRBJ2-6, with TRBD2 as a possible D gene (7 bases). Germline CDR1 is MNHNS and CDR2 is SASEGT. Deletions cut 8 bases from V and 4 bases from J, with 21 bases between. The CDR3 contains 17 residues. The CDR3 region has the DNA TGTGCCAGCGGGGGGGGGGGGGGGGCGGGGGGGGCCAACGTCCTGACTTTC. Amino acid sequence: CASGGGGGAGGANVLTF.

The rearrangement joins TRBV6-1 to TRBJ2-2, with TRBD2 as a possible D gene (6 bases). The CDR3 is 15 amino acids. The germline gives CDR1 MNHNS, CDR2 SASEGT. The V gene lost 6 bases and the J gene lost 7 bases, with 18 bases spanning the gap. CDR3 amino acids: CASRDPGREIGELFF. The CDR3 nucleotides are TGTGCCAGCAGGGATCCGGGACGGGAGATCGGGGAGCTGTTTTTT.

V gene TRBV6-1 combines with J gene TRBJ2-3; the D call may be TRBD1 or TRBD2 (5 bases each). The DNA end lines up better with TRBJ2-1; the J call may be wrong. Germline-derived CDR1 and CDR2 are MNHNS and SASEGT. The CDR3 covers 15 residues. The CDR3 DNA is TGTGCCAGCAGTGCGGGGCTGTGGGTCACAGACACGCAGTTCTTC. Translation gives CASSAGLWVTDTQFF.

Details on this clonotype: A read error may account for a junction end that differs from germline. CDR3: CATGEQTTDTQYF. The CDR3, as DNA: TGTGCCACGGGGGAACAGACCACAGACACGCAGTACTTT. The chain recombines TRBV6-1 with TRBJ2-3; D possibly corresponds to TRBD2 (6 bases). Per germline, CDR1 MNHNS and CDR2 SASEGT. This CDR3 contains 13 residues.

Turning to this clonotype: One end of the junction is discordant with germline, which a read error may explain. V usage is TRBV6-1 and J usage is TRBJ2-4; D is possibly TRBD1 or TRBD2 (5 bases each). The CDR3 length is 13 residues. Per germline, CDR1 MNHNS and CDR2 SASEGT. The CDR3 region has the DNA TGTGCCACGGGGCTAGGAGCCACAAACACTCAGTACTTC. Protein product: CATGLGATNTQYF.

Of note for this clonotype: This clone may be a read error of a much larger clone one base away. The chain uses TRBV12-3 or TRBV12-4 and TRBJ2-1; D unresolved. Trimming took off 6 bases at V and 10 bases at J, with 16 bases between the two ends. The CDR3 extends over 13 amino acids. As DNA, the CDR3 is TGTGCCAGCAGCCCCGGAAAGGTCTACGAGCAGTTCTTC. Translated, it gives CASSPGKVYEQFF.

As to this clonotype: Since no conserved phenylalanine or tryptophan closes the CDR3, a read error is the likely cause. The limits of the CDR3 on the DNA are not certain, so only TCRdb's listed CDR3 is given. The rearrangement joins TRBV10-3 to TRBJ2-7; the table's D call of TRBD2 was not tested on the DNA. Ends included, the CDR3 has 10 residues. The germline V gene encodes CDR1 ENHRY and CDR2 SYGVKD. CDR3 protein: CANLRSGVGY.

Within the sample, this clonotype is medium-sized. The CDR3 here is CASSESRGTGLFF. CDR3 coding DNA: TGCGCCAGCAGTGAGTCCCGAGGGACAGGGTTGTTCTTC. V usage is TRBV10-1 and J usage is TRBJ2-1, with TRBD1 matching over 9 bases. Losses at the gene ends were 0 bases for V and 15 bases for J; bases not matched to a gene: 6. Germline CDR1 reads WNHNN; CDR2 reads SYGVQD (reference sequence). This CDR3 region has 13 residues.

This clonotype turned up a few times. The CDR3 reads CASSQDPPGLAGGRGTGELFF. CDR3 nucleotide sequence: TGTGCCAGCAGCCAAGATCCGCCGGGACTAGCGGGAGGGCGGGGCACCGGGGAGCTGTTTTTT. This chain joins TRBV3-1 and TRBJ2-2; 16 bases are a match to TRBD2. CDR3 size: 21 residues. Germline-derived CDR1 and CDR2 are LGHDT and YNNKEL (reference sequence). J lost 4 bases, V lost 0 bases, and 11 bases had no gene match.